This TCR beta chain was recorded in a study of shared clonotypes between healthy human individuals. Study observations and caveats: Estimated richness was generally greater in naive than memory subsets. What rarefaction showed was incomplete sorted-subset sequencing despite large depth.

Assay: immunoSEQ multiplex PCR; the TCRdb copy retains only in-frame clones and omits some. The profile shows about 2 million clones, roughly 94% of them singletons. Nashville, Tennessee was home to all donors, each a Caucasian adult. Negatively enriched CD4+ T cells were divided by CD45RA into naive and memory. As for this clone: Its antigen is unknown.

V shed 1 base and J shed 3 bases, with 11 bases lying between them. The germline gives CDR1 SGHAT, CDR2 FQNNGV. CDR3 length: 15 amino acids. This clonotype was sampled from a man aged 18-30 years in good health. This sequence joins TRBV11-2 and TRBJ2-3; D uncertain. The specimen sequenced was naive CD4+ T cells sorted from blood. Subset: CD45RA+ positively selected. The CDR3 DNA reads TGTGCCAGCAGCTTAGGACGGGTACTTACAGATACGCAGTATTTT. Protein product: CASSLGRVLTDTQYF.